A single sample is the source of the 14 T cell receptor beta chains below, sequenced in a study of technical replicates of blood from four donors. Sequencing was performed with immunoSEQ multiplex PCR; in TCRdb, only in-frame clones are kept and a portion is missing. The table shows roughly 76,000 clones, with around 94% occurring only once. Sample: T cells isolated from PBMCs. The receptors come from a human donor in good health.

Points on this clone: One junction end does not reproduce the germline sequence, and a read error may be involved. The chain combines TRBV2 with TRBJ2-5; TRBD2 matches 7 bases. CDR1 and CDR2 from the germline V gene are SNHLY and FYNNEI. This CDR3 is built from 16 residues. CDR3 nucleotides: TGTGCCAGCAGCGAAGGCGGGGCGGGAGAGGAAGAGACCCAGTACTTC. The encoded protein is CASSEGGAGEEETQYF.

The V call is TRBV30, the J call TRBJ2-2, with D uncertain. Trimming took 4 bases from V and 8 from J, leaving 8 bases between them. The germline V gene has CDR1 GTSNPN and CDR2 SVGIG (reference sequence). The CDR3 spans 11 residues. The CDR3 here is CAWIRWGELFF. CDR3 DNA sequence: TGTGCCTGGATTCGGTGGGGGGAGCTGTTTTTT.

The chain recombines TRBV7-2 with TRBJ1-1; D call uncertain. The CDR3 is 14 residues long. V lost 4 bases to trimming and J lost 0 bases, with 9 bases between them. Germline loops: CDR1 SGHTA, CDR2 FQGNSA. CDR3 DNA: TGTGCCAGCAGCTCCTTGCGGGTGAACACTGAAGCTTTCTTT. Translating it yields CASSSLRVNTEAFF.

The V and J genes are TRBV28 and TRBJ1-1, with D possibly matching TRBD1 (6 bases). The CDR3 sequence is 14 residues long. With 5 bases removed from V and 1 base from J, the gap between germline ends came to 11 bases. Germline CDR1 MDHEN, CDR2 SYDVKM. CDR3 amino acids: CASSRDKENTEAFF. The CDR3 coding sequence is TGTGCCAGCAGTCGGGACAAGGAGAACACTGAAGCTTTCTTT.

The gene calls are TRBV5-1 and TRBJ2-3; 8 nucleotides agree with TRBD2. Per germline, CDR1 SGHRS and CDR2 YFSETQ. There are 15 residues in the CDR3. CDR3 DNA: TGCGCTAGCGGGGCTAGCGGGTCCACGGGAGATACGCAGTATTTT. Translation: CASGASGSTGDTQYF. The whole variable domain, remainder taken from reference TRBV5-1 and TRBJ2-3, is KAGVTQTPRYLIKTRGQQVTLSCSPISGHRSVSWYQQTPGQGLQFLFEYFSETQRNKGNFPGRFSGRQFSNSRSEMNVSTLELGDSALYLCASGASGSTGDTQYFGPGTRLTVL.

V is TRBV6-1 and J is TRBJ1-1; TRBD1 matches 7 bases. This CDR3 has 16 residues. J lost 1 base, V lost 4 bases, and 9 bases had no gene match. Germline loops: CDR1 MNHNS, CDR2 SASEGT. The DNA for the CDR3 is TGTGCCAGCAGTGGGCGACAGGGACGGCCGAACACTGAAGCTTTCTTT. Translated: CASSGRQGRPNTEAFF.

V usage is TRBV18 and J usage is TRBJ2-1, with a weak D call TRBD2 (7 bases). V was clipped by 6 bases and J by 10 bases, with 16 bases between them. The germline CDR1 and CDR2 sequences are KGHSH and LQKENI. The CDR3 loop spans 13 amino acids. The CDR3 here is CASSPGEGGEQFF. In DNA form, the CDR3 reads TGTGCCAGCTCCCCCGGGGAGGGGGGCGAGCAGTTCTTC.

The gene calls are TRBV2 and TRBJ2-1; D unresolved. From germline, CDR1 is SNHLY and CDR2 FYNNEI. The CDR3 has 15 residues. V was clipped by 8 bases and J by 3 bases, with 17 bases between them. The CDR3 DNA reads TGTGCCAGCCCCACCCTGCTAAGAAGCTACAATGAGCAGTTCTTC. Translating gives CASPTLLRSYNEQFF.

This chain links TRBV20-1 with TRBJ2-1; D unresolved. The CDR3 sequence is 11 residues long. Germline CDR1 and CDR2: DFQATT and SNEGSKA (reference sequence). V was shortened by 5 bases and J by 3 bases, with 5 bases between the two germline ends. CDR3 protein: CSASLYNEQFF. CDR3 DNA: TGCAGTGCTTCCCTCTACAATGAGCAGTTCTTC.

V gene TRBV7-3 combines with J gene TRBJ2-1, with 15 bases matching TRBD2. Germline V gives CDR1 SGHTA, CDR2 FQGTGA. The CDR3 is 17 amino acids. V shed 4 bases, J shed 4 bases, and the junction held 5 bases outside the gene matches. The CDR3 coding sequence is TGTGCCAGCAGCTCCGGGACTAGCGGGAGGTGGTACAATGAGCAGTTCTTC. Encoded protein: CASSSGTSGRWYNEQFF.

The genes are TRBV14 and TRBJ1-3; tentative D call: TRBD1 (6 bases). Germline V CDR1 and CDR2: SGHDN, FVKESK. The CDR3 has 14 residues. The V end was cut by 5 bases, the J end by 2 bases, with 10 bases between. Written as DNA, the CDR3 is TGTGCCAGCAGCAAGACAGGTACTGGAAACACCATATATTTT. It translates to CASSKTGTGNTIYF.

The chain employs TRBV7-2 and TRBJ1-5, with TRBD1 as a possible D gene (5 bases). With 1 base removed from V and 3 bases from J, the gap between germline ends came to 10 bases. The CDR3 runs to 15 residues. The V gene's germline CDR1 is SGHTA and CDR2 FQGNSA. CDR3 sequence (DNA): TGTGCCAGCAGCTTAGGGGGCAGGGACAATCAGCCCCAGCATTTT. The encoded protein is CASSLGGRDNQPQHF.

The J gene is TRBJ2-7, the V gene TRBV4-2; a possible D gene is TRBD2 (6 bases). Germline V CDR1 and CDR2: LGHNA, YNFKEQ. This CDR3 is built from 15 residues. V was pared by 1 base and J by 7 bases, with 17 bases between. The CDR3 sequence is CASSQVHGGIGEQYF. The CDR3 bases are TGTGCCAGCAGCCAAGTCCATGGCGGGATAGGGGAGCAGTACTTC.

This sequence joins TRBV28 and TRBJ2-1; D not certain. From germline, CDR1 is MDHEN and CDR2 SYDVKM. The CDR3 is 10 amino acids. Trimming pared 7 bases from V and 8 bases from J, leaving 6 bases between. In DNA, the CDR3 is TGTGCCAGCATGTATCATGAGCAGTTCTTC. Its translation is CASMYHEQFF. The variable domain in full, completed from reference TRBV28 and TRBJ2-1, reads DVKVTQSSRYLVKRTGEKVFLECVQDMDHENMFWYRQDPGLGLRLIYFSYDVKMKEKGDIPEGYSVSREKKERFSLILESASTNQTSMYLCASMYHEQFFGPGTRLTVL.